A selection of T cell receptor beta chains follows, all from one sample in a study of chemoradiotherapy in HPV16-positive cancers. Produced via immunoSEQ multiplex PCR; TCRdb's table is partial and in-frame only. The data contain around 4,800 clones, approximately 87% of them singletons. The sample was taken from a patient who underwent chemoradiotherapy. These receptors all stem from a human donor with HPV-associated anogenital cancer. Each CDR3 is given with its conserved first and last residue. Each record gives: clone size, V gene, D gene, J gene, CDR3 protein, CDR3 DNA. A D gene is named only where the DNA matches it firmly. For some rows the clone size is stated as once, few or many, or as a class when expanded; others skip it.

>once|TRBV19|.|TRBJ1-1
CASSIWGLDTEAFF
TGTGCCAGTAGTATCTGGGGGTTGGACACTGAAGCTTTCTTT
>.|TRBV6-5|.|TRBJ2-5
CASSPPGSPRQYF
TGTGCCAGCAGTCCCCCCGGTTCTCCGCGGCAGTACTTC
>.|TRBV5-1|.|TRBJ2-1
CASSLAGGVAYNEQFF
TGCGCCAGCAGCTTGGCCGGAGGGGTAGCCTACAATGAGCAGTTCTTC
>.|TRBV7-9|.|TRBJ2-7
CASSFLGLDYEQYF
TGTGCCAGCAGCTTTCTCGGCCTTGATTACGAGCAGTACTTC
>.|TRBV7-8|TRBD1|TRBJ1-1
CASSRDRLNTEAFF
TGTGCCAGCAGCAGGGACAGGTTGAACACTGAAGCTTTCTTT
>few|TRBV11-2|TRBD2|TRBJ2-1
CASSLEASGNHEQFF
TGTGCCAGCAGCTTAGAGGCTAGCGGGAACCATGAGCAGTTCTTC
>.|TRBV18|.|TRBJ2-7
CASSPPRQAYEQYF
TGTGCCAGCTCACCACCCCGGCAGGCTTACGAGCAGTACTTC
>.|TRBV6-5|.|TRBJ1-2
CASSPGANYGYTF
TGTGCCAGCAGTCCGGGGGCTAACTATGGCTACACCTTC
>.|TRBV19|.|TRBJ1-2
CASSILSGTASVGYTF
TGTGCCAGTAGTATCCTCTCCGGGACCGCTAGTGTTGGCTACACCTTC
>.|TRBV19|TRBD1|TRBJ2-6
CASSSRDRVAGANVLTF
TGTGCCAGTAGTTCCCGGGACAGGGTAGCTGGGGCCAACGTCCTGACTTTC
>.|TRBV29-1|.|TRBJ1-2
CSVYSLTYYGYTF
TGCAGCGTCTACAGCCTCACTTATTATGGCTACACCTTC
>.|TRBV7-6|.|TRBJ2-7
CASSLESFGYEQYF
TGTGCCAGCAGCTTAGAATCCTTCGGCTACGAGCAGTACTTC
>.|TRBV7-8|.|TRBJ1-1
CASSLVEGHGAFF
TGTGCCAGCAGCTTAGTAGAAGGTCACGGAGCTTTCTTT
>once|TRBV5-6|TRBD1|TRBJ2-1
CASSGGTGGMRSYNEQFF
TGTGCCAGCAGCGGAGGGACAGGGGGAATGCGCTCCTACAATGAGCAGTTCTTC
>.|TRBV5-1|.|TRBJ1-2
CASSPGEDGRRGGYTF
TGCGCCAGCAGCCCCGGGGAGGACGGGAGACGGGGCGGCTACACCTTC
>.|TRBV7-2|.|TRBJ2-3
CASSFGEQDTQYF
TGTGCCAGCAGCTTTGGGGAGCAAGATACGCAGTATTTT
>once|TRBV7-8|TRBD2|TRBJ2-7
CASSSQSGRFVEQYF
TGTGCCAGCAGCTCCCAGAGCGGGAGGTTTGTCGAGCAGTACTTC
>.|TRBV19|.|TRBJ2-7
CASSIMPASTEQYF
TGTGCCAGTAGTATAATGCCAGCATCTACGGAGCAGTACTTC
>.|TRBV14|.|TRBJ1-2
CASSPGTNYGYTF
TGTGCCAGCAGCCCCGGGACGAACTATGGCTACACCTTC
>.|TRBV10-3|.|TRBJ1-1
CAIRGGRNTEAFF
TGTGCCATCCGGGGGGGTCGAAACACTGAAGCTTTCTTT
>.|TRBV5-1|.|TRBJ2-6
CASARGTSSGANVLTF
TGCGCCAGCGCACGGGGAACCAGCTCTGGGGCCAACGTCCTGACTTTC
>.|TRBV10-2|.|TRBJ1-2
CASTDRYGYTF
TGCGCCAGCACCGACCGGTATGGCTACACCTTC
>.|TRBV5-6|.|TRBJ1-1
CASSLQFREVLNTEAFF
TGTGCCAGCAGCTTGCAGTTCAGGGAGGTACTGAACACTGAAGCTTTCTTT
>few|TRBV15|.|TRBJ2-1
CATTGEQFF
TGTGCCACCACTGGTGAGCAGTTCTTC
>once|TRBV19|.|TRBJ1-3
CASSMGRGNTIYF
TGTGCCAGTAGTATGGGACGGGGAAACACCATATATTTT
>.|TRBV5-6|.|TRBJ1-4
CASSLISGVGEKLFF
TGTGCCAGCAGCTTGATTTCAGGGGTGGGAGAAAAACTGTTTTTT
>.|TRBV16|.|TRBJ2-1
CASSQASIYNEQFF
TGTGCCAGCAGCCAAGCCTCCATATACAATGAGCAGTTCTTC
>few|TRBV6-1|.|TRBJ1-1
CASKYPLGNVEAFF
TGTGCCAGCAAATACCCACTAGGGAACGTTGAAGCTTTCTTT
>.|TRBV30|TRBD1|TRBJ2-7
CAWKWDRRGEQYF
TGTGCCTGGAAGTGGGACAGGCGCGGAGAGCAGTACTTC
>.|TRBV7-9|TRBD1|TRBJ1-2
CASSFGQGYGYTF
TGTGCCAGCAGCTTCGGACAGGGCTATGGCTACACCTTC
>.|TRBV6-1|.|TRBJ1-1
CASSEGWGPTEAFF
TGTGCCAGCAGTGAAGGATGGGGACCCACTGAAGCTTTCTTT
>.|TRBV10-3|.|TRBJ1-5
CAISDNRAPYQPQHF
TGTGCCATCAGTGATAACAGGGCCCCATATCAGCCTCAGCATTTT
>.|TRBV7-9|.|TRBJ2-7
CASSLKGSDEQYF
TGTGCCAGCAGCTTAAAGGGGAGCGACGAGCAGTACTTC
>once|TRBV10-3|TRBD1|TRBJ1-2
CAISPGTGYGYTF
TGTGCCATCAGCCCCGGGACAGGTTATGGCTACACCTTC
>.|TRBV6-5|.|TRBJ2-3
CASSYIRTDTQYF
TGTGCCAGCAGTTACATTCGCACAGATACGCAGTATTTT
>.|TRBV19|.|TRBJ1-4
CASSMLAADNEKLFF
TGTGCCAGTAGTATGTTGGCAGCAGACAATGAAAAACTGTTTTTT
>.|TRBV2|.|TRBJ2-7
CASGDYEQYF
TGTGCCAGCGGGGACTACGAGCAGTACTTC
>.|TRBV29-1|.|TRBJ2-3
CSVDRGTDTQYF
TGCAGCGTTGACCGGGGGACAGATACGCAGTATTTT
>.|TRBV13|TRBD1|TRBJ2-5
CASSAGQGQETQYF
TGTGCCAGCAGCGCCGGACAGGGTCAAGAGACCCAGTACTTC
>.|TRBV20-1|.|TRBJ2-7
CRDGDVEQYF
TGCAGGGACGGGGATGTCGAGCAGTACTTC
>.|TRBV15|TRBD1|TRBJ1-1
CATSRGGQLNTEAFF
TGTGCCACCAGCAGGGGGGGACAGTTAAACACTGAAGCTTTCTTT
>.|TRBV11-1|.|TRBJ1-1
CASSLAWRNTEAFF
TGTGCCAGCAGCTTAGCCTGGAGGAACACTGAAGCTTTCTTT
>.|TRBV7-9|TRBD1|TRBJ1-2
CASETGGEYGYTF
TGTGCCAGCGAAACAGGGGGCGAATATGGCTACACCTTC
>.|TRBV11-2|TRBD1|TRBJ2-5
CASSLGGTDQETQYF
TGTGCCAGCAGCTTAGGGGGGACAGACCAAGAGACCCAGTACTTC
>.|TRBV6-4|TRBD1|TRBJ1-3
CASSDSTRTGGEVENTIYF
TGTGCCAGCAGTGACTCCACTCGGACAGGGGGCGAAGTAGAAAACACCATATATTTT
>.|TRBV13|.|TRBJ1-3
CASSLVQGNTIYF
TGTGCCAGCAGCTTAGTCCAAGGGAACACCATATATTTT
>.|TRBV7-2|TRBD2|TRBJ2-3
CASSLLAATQYF
TGTGCCAGCAGCCTCCTAGCGGCTACGCAGTATTTT
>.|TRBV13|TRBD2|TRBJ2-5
CASSLGQSGGGETQYF
TGTGCCAGCAGCTTAGGGCAGAGCGGGGGGGGAGAGACCCAGTACTTC
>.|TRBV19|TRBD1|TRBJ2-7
CASSQQDRQNEQYF
TGTGCCAGTAGTCAACAGGACAGGCAAAACGAGCAGTACTTC
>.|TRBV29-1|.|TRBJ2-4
CSVAVQILAKNIQYF
TGCAGCGTGGCGGTACAGATACTAGCCAAAAACATTCAGTACTTC
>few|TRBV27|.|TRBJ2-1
CASSLPPFSGSSYNEQFF
TGTGCCAGCAGTCTCCCTCCCTTTAGCGGTAGCTCCTACAATGAGCAGTTCTTC
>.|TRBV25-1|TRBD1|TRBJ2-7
CASSPGQGAYEQYF
TGTGCCAGCAGTCCGGGACAGGGGGCGTACGAGCAGTACTTC
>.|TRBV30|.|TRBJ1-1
CAWKPDRRTEAFF
TGTGCCTGGAAGCCCGACAGGAGGACTGAAGCTTTCTTT
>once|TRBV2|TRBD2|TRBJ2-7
CASSEGLAGTLEQYF
TGTGCCAGCAGTGAAGGGCTAGCGGGAACCCTCGAGCAGTACTTC
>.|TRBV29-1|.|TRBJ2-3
CSVAITDAQYF
TGCAGCGTCGCGATCACAGATGCGCAGTATTTT